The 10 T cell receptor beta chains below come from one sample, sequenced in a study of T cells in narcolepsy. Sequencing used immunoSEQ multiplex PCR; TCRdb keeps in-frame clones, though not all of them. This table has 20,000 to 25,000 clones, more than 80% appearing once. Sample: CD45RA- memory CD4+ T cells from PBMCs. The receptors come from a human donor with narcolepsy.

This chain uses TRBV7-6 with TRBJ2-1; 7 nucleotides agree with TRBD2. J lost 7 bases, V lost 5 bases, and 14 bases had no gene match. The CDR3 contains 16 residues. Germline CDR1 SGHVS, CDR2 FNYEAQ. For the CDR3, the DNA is TGTGCCAGCAGCCTCCTGTTCGGGAGGCCCGGGAATGAGCAGTTCTTC. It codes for CASSLLFGRPGNEQFF.

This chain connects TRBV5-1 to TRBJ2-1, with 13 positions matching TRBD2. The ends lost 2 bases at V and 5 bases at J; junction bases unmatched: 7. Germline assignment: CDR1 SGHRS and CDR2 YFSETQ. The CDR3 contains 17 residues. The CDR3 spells CASSFGLAGVLNNEQFF. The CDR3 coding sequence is TGCGCCAGCAGCTTTGGACTAGCGGGAGTCTTAAACAATGAGCAGTTCTTC.

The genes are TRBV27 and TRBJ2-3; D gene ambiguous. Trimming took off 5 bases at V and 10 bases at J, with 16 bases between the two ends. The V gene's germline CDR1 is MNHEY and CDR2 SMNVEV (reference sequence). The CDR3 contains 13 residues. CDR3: CASSIGARNAQYF. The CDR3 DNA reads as TGTGCCAGCAGTATAGGAGCACGGAATGCGCAGTATTTT.

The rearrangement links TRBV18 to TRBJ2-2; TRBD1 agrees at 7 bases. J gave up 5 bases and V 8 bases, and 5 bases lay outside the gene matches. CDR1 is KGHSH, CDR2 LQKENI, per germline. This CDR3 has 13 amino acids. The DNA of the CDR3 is TGTGCCAGCGCGACAGGGATTACCGGGGAGCTGTTTTTT. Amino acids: CASATGITGELFF.

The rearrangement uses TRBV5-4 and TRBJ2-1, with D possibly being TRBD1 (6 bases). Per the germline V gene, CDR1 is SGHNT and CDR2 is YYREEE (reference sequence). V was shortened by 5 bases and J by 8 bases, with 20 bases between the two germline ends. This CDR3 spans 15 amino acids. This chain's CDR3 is CASSSGTHPTDEQFF. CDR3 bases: TGTGCCAGCAGTTCCGGGACACACCCCACAGATGAGCAGTTCTTC.

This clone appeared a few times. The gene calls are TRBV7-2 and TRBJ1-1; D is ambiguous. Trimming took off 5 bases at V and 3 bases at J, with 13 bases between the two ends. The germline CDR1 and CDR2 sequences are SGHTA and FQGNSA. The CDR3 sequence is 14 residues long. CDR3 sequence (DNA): TGTGCCAGCAGCCGCGGGGTCTGGGACACTGAAGCTTTCTTT. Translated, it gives CASSRGVWDTEAFF.

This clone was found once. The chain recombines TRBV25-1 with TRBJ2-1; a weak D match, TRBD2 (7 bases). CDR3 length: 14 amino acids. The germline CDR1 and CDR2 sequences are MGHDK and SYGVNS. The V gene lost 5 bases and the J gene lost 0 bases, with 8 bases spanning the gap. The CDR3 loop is CASSRGGSYNEQFF. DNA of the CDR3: TGTGCCAGCAGTAGGGGGGGCTCCTACAATGAGCAGTTCTTC.

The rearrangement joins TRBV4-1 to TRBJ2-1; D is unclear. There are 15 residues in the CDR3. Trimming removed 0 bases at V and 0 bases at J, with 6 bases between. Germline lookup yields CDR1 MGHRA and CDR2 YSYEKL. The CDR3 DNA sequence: TGCGCCAGCAGCCAAGAAGAGGTCTCCTACAATGAGCAGTTCTTC. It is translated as CASSQEEVSYNEQFF.

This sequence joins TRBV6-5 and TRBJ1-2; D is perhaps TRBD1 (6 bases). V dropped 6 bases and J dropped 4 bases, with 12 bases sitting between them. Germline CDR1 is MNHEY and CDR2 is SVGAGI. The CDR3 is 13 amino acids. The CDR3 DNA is TGTGCCAGCAGAACTACAGGGACCTATGGCTACACCTTC. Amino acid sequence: CASRTTGTYGYTF.

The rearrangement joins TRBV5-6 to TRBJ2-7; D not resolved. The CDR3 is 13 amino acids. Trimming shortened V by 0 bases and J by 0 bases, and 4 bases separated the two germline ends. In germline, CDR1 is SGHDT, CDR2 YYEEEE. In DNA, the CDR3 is TGTGCCAGCAGCTTGGCAGGCTCCTACGAGCAGTACTTC. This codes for CASSLAGSYEQYF.